What follows are 28 T cell receptor beta chains derived from one specimen sequenced in a study of regulatory T cells in long-lasting Graves disease. Libraries of TCR beta came from iRepertoire HTBI primers plus Arm-PCR of CDR3 regions. TCRdb reprocessed the multiplex PCR reads via MiXCR and lists one record per CDR3 protein. The repertoire includes 400,000 to 500,000 distinct CDR3 sequences, 20% to 25% of them detected once, and about an eighth sits in the top ten. Time point: persistent/refractory GD, antithyroid drugs over 5 years with positive TRAb. After RNA was extracted from PBMCs, the TCR library was made from it. The material was peripheral blood mononuclear cells (PBMCs), obtained when the disease was refractory, from a patient treated with antithyroid drugs. The receptors were sampled from a female donor with Graves disease.

This clonotype has a handful of counts. A junction boundary mismatches the germline segment, possibly from a read error. The chain carries TRBV10-3 and TRBJ2-1; 10 nucleotides align to TRBD2. The germline V gene encodes CDR1 ENHRY and CDR2 SYGVKD. The CDR3 totals 14 residues. CDR3 DNA: TGTGCTATCAGTGCGGCTAGCGGGAGCACGGAGCAGTTCTTC. Translated: CAISAASGSTEQFF.

In its sample, this clonotype was seen a few times. The chain recombines TRBV19 with TRBJ2-2; the D is unclear. The CDR3 length is 15 residues. Germline CDR1 is LNHDA and CDR2 is SQIVND (reference sequence). V dropped 3 bases and J dropped 1 base, with 9 bases sitting between them. The CDR3 region is CASSIRLMNTGELFF. The CDR3 DNA reads as TGTGCCAGTAGTATTCGGCTAATGAACACCGGGGAGCTGTTTTTT.

At least ten counts were recorded for this clonotype. The chain has TRBV28 and TRBJ1-1; 7 nucleotides match TRBD1. This CDR3 region has 13 residues. Germline lookup yields CDR1 MDHEN and CDR2 SYDVKM. The V gene end was trimmed by 6 bases and the J gene end by 4 bases; junction bases not matched to a gene: 5. The CDR3 DNA sequence: TGTGCCAGCAGCCCCTCAGGGGGCACTGAAGCTTTCTTT. As protein: CASSPSGGTEAFF. Full variable domain (outside the CDR3, taken from reference TRBV28 and TRBJ1-1): DVKVTQSSRYLVKRTGEKVFLECVQDMDHENMFWYRQDPGLGLRLIYFSYDVKMKEKGDIPEGYSVSREKKERFSLILESASTNQTSMYLCASSPSGGTEAFFGQGTRLTVV.

This clonotype was seen at least ten times. The J gene is TRBJ2-5, the V gene TRBV7-2; D gene unclear. CDR3 length: 13 residues. Germline V gene data show CDR1 as SGHTA and CDR2 as FQGNSA. V lost 4 bases and J lost 1, with 7 bases in between. The CDR3 DNA sequence: TGTGCCAGCAGCTCAGATGGCCAAGAGACCCAGTACTTC. Translated, it gives CASSSDGQETQYF.

This chain connects TRBV9 to TRBJ2-7; 8 bases agree with TRBD1. The CDR3 has 15 amino acids. Losses at the gene ends were 0 bases for V and 0 bases for J; bases not matched to a gene: 2. Germline values: CDR1 SGDLS, CDR2 YYNGEE. CDR3 sequence: CASSVDGTGSYEQYF. The CDR3 nucleotides read TGTGCCAGCAGCGTAGACGGGACAGGCTCCTACGAGCAGTACTTC.

This clonotype was seen repeatedly, ten times or more. The chain carries TRBV6-5 and TRBJ1-5; D is unclear. Per the germline V gene, CDR1 is MNHEY and CDR2 is SVGAGI. This CDR3 comprises 14 residues. The V and J ends lost 0 bases and 4 bases respectively, with 7 bases between them. The CDR3 DNA follows: TGTGCCAGCAGTTACTCCGGGAAAAATCAGCCCCAGCATTTT. This encodes CASSYSGKNQPQHF.

With regard to this clonotype: Possible read error: a much larger clone is one base away. The CDR3: CASSQGEGDEQYF. The CDR3 DNA follows: TGTGCCAGCAGCCAAGGAGAGGGCGACGAGCAGTACTTC. The rearrangement links TRBV3-1 to TRBJ2-7, with D maybe TRBD2 (5 bases). The CDR3 runs to 13 residues. The germline V gene has CDR1 LGHDT and CDR2 YNNKEL (reference sequence). The V gene lost 1 base and the J gene lost 5 bases, with 9 bases spanning the gap.

This clonotype was counted ten times or more. This rearrangement joins TRBV7-8 to TRBJ2-7; D gene ambiguous. Looked up from germline, CDR1 is SGHVS and CDR2 is FQNEAQ. The V gene lost 0 bases and the J gene lost 4 bases, with 7 bases spanning the gap. The CDR3 consists of 13 residues. The CDR3 coding sequence is TGTGCCAGCAGCTTAGCCAGGCGGTACGAGCAGTACTTC. Its translation is CASSLARRYEQYF.

This clonotype has ten or more counts. V usage is TRBV12-3 or TRBV12-4 and J usage is TRBJ2-5, with a possible D match to TRBD2 (6 bases). This CDR3 has 14 residues. Trimming took off 6 bases at V and 2 bases at J, with 13 bases between the two ends. CDR3 loop: CASRLGTLQETQYF. Written as DNA, the CDR3 is TGTGCCAGCAGACTAGGGACTCTTCAAGAGACCCAGTACTTC.

This clonotype was seen at least ten times. CDR3 protein: CASRSDRLNTEAFF. The CDR3 region has the DNA TGTGCCAGCAGGTCGGACAGGCTGAACACTGAAGCTTTCTTT. The chain joins TRBV12-3 or TRBV12-4 to TRBJ1-1; TRBD1 aligns across 7 bases. V trimming: 6 bases; J trimming: 0 bases; junction bases outside the gene matches: 4. This CDR3 is built from 14 residues.

This clonotype was seen many times. The chain recombines TRBV6-1 with TRBJ1-5; D is undetermined. The germline gives CDR1 MNHNS, CDR2 SASEGT. The CDR3 loop spans 14 amino acids. Trimming removed 5 bases from V and 0 bases from J, with 8 bases in between. CDR3 protein: CASSQTNSNQPQHF. CDR3 nucleotide sequence: TGTGCCAGCAGTCAAACTAATAGCAATCAGCCCCAGCATTTT.

The rearrangement uses TRBV6-1 and TRBJ2-5; maybe TRBD2 (6 bases). This CDR3 is built from 15 residues. V was trimmed by 7 bases and J by 2 bases, leaving 17 bases between them. Germline CDR1 is MNHNS and CDR2 is SASEGT. In DNA, the CDR3 is TGTGCCAGCACCACATCTGGGGGGTCTCAAGAGACCCAGTACTTC. Protein: CASTTSGGSQETQYF.

This clonotype has at least ten counts. Its ends do not fully match the called genes, so a read error is possible. This sequence joins TRBV7-9 and TRBJ2-5, with 9 bases matching TRBD2. The CDR3 runs 15 residues. Germline V gene lookup returns CDR1 SEHNR and CDR2 FQNEAQ (reference sequence). This chain's CDR3 is CASSLFAGGQEAQYF. Here the CDR3 DNA reads TGTGCCAGCAGCTTATTTGCGGGAGGGCAAGAGGCCCAGTACTTC.

This clonotype has ten or more counts. Compared with germline, one end of the junction differs, possibly owing to a read error. V and J are TRBV28 and TRBJ1-3; no clear D. Germline CDR1 MDHEN, CDR2 SYDVKM. The CDR3 contains 13 residues. DNA for the CDR3: TGTGCCAGCAGTATCTTGACGGGAACCACCATATATTTT. It encodes CASSILTGTTIYF.

About this clonotype: A single base separates this from a much larger clone, so it may be a read error. V is TRBV2 and J is TRBJ1-4; D gene ambiguous. The CDR3 is 16 residues long. V gave up 6 bases and J gave up 0 bases, with 14 bases separating them. Germline loops: CDR1 SNHLY, CDR2 FYNNEI. CDR3 DNA: TGTGCCAGCAGGGGCCTGGAACGCCCAACTAATGAAAAACTGTTTTTT. This codes for CASRGLERPTNEKLFF.

This clonotype has a count of ten or more. This sequence joins TRBV27 and TRBJ2-7; D is perhaps TRBD1 (6 bases). The V gene's germline CDR1 is MNHEY and CDR2 SMNVEV (reference sequence). V dropped 5 bases and J dropped 1 base, with 12 bases sitting between them. This CDR3 has 14 residues. The CDR3 DNA reads as TGTGCCAGCAGTGCGATTACAGGGTCCTACGAGCAGTACTTC. Translation gives CASSAITGSYEQYF.

This clonotype was picked up a small number of times. The V gene is TRBV12-3 or TRBV12-4, the J gene TRBJ2-7; 9 bases agree with TRBD1. V lost 5 bases, J lost 2 bases, and 13 bases stayed unmatched. CDR3 length equals 17 residues. In DNA form, the CDR3 reads TGTGCCAGCAGTCGTCCCGGGACAGGGTACGGGGCCTACGAGCAGTACTTC. Translation gives CASSRPGTGYGAYEQYF.

This clonotype came up a few times. The V call is TRBV24-1, the J call TRBJ1-5; the D gene is possibly TRBD1 (6 bases). CDR1 and CDR2 (germline): KGHDR, SFDVKD. The CDR3 loop spans 17 amino acids. V lost 2 bases to trimming and J lost 2 bases, with 15 bases between them. CDR3 residues: CATSDSRSGARNQPQHF. The CDR3 DNA follows: TGTGCCACCAGTGATTCTAGATCAGGGGCGCGCAATCAGCCCCAGCATTTT.

This clonotype was recorded a few times. The V call is TRBV13, the J call TRBJ1-2, with 8 bases identical to TRBD1. The V gene end was trimmed by 5 bases and the J gene end by 0 bases; junction bases not matched to a gene: 11. The germline V gene encodes CDR1 PRHDT and CDR2 FYEKMQ (reference sequence). This CDR3 is 17 amino acids long. The CDR3 DNA reads as TGTGCCAGCAGCCTTTCGGGACAGGAGATCTCTAACTATGGCTACACCTTC. Amino acids: CASSLSGQEISNYGYTF. The full variable domain, with the rest looked up from reference TRBV13 and TRBJ1-2, is AAGVIQSPRHLIKEKRETATLKCYPIPRHDTVYWYQQGPGQDPQFLISFYEKMQSDKGSIPDRFSAQQFSDYHSELNMSSLELGDSALYFCASSLSGQEISNYGYTFGSGTRLTVV.

In its sample, this clonotype was seen many times. V gene TRBV12-3 or TRBV12-4 combines with J gene TRBJ1-5; TRBD1 matches 9 bases. The CDR3 spans 14 residues. The junction had 9 bases not matched to a gene; V was cut back by 6 bases and J by 9 bases. CDR3 in DNA: TGTGCCAGCAGCCAACAGGGGGCCGGAGGGCCCCAGCATTTT. Translating gives CASSQQGAGGPQHF.

This chain links TRBV9 with TRBJ1-1, with D possibly matching TRBD1 (5 bases). This CDR3 has 13 residues. V was cut by 3 bases and J by 1 base, with 7 bases left in between. Germline CDR1 and CDR2: SGDLS and YYNGEE. The CDR3 protein is CASSGGTNTEAFF. CDR3 DNA sequence: TGTGCCAGCAGCGGAGGGACGAACACTGAAGCTTTCTTT. The variable domain in full, with the rest retrieved from reference TRBV9 and TRBJ1-1, is DSGVTQTPKHLITATGQRVTLRCSPRSGDLSVYWYQQSLDQGLQFLIQYYNGEERAKGNILERFSAQQFPDLHSELNLSSLELGDSALYFCASSGGTNTEAFFGQGTRLTVV.

The J gene is TRBJ2-4, the V gene TRBV25-1; no reliable D call. The CDR3 consists of 11 residues. Looked up from germline, CDR1 is MGHDK and CDR2 is SYGVNS. V was cut by 10 bases and J by 3 bases, with 7 bases left in between. The CDR3 loop is CATSDKNIQYF. The DNA for the CDR3 is TGTGCCACCTCGGACAAAAACATTCAGTACTTC.

About this clonotype: A read error is the likely source, as a far larger clone sits one nucleotide away. Because the CDR3 is missing its conserved closing phenylalanine or tryptophan, this is likely a read error. The V gene is TRBV6-2 or TRBV6-3, the J gene TRBJ2-7, with TRBD1 matching 8 bases. This CDR3 contains 14 residues. J gave up 3 bases and V 6 bases, and 7 bases lay outside the gene matches. The V gene's germline CDR1 is MNHEY and CDR2 SVGEGT. CDR3 loop: CASSIRDRNYEQYL. The CDR3 region has the DNA TGTGCCAGCAGCATCCGGGACAGGAACTACGAGCAGTACCTC.

This chain links TRBV28 with TRBJ2-7; TRBD2 matches 9 bases. Germline-derived CDR1 and CDR2 are MDHEN and SYDVKM. The CDR3 is made up of 14 amino acids. With 5 bases clipped from V and 5 bases from J, the junction kept 7 bases outside the gene matches. CDR3 sequence reads: CASSAGGGADEQYF. The CDR3 DNA sequence: TGTGCCAGCAGTGCTGGCGGGGGGGCCGACGAGCAGTACTTC.

This clonotype has ten or more counts. The chain employs TRBV11-3 and TRBJ1-6; D gene uncertain. With 2 bases removed from V and 10 bases from J, the gap between germline ends came to 12 bases. The CDR3 runs to 14 residues. Germline V gene data show CDR1 as SGHNT and CDR2 as YENEEA. DNA of the CDR3: TGTGCCAGCAGCTTAATCCCTCAGAGCTCACCCCTCCACTTT. It encodes CASSLIPQSSPLHF.

The sample holds many counts of this clonotype. This chain joins TRBV2 and TRBJ1-4, with D possibly matching TRBD1 (6 bases). Germline V gene sequence: CDR1 SNHLY, CDR2 FYNNEI. There are 13 residues in the CDR3. Trimming cost V 5 bases and J 6 bases, with 10 bases left between them. This chain's CDR3 is CASSRGLDEKLFF. CDR3 DNA sequence: TGTGCCAGCAGTCGGGGGCTTGATGAAAAACTGTTTTTT.

This clonotype was seen ten or more times. This chain connects TRBV28 to TRBJ2-3, with D perhaps matching TRBD1 (6 bases). V gave up 7 bases and J gave up 0 bases, with 23 bases separating them. The V gene's germline CDR1 is MDHEN and CDR2 SYDVKM. The CDR3 length is 18 residues. The CDR3 region is CASKPGHRIVSSTDTQYF. The DNA for the CDR3 is TGTGCCAGCAAACCGGGACACCGAATAGTATCTAGCACAGATACGCAGTATTTT.

This clonotype was counted at least ten times. The chain employs TRBV20-1 and TRBJ2-5, with D tentatively TRBD2 (7 bases). Germline CDR1 DFQATT, CDR2 SNEGSKA (reference sequence). The CDR3 is 13 amino acids. V was shortened by 5 bases and J by 0 bases, with 10 bases between the two germline ends. The CDR3 nucleotides read TGCAGTGCTCGCGGGGGCCACCAAGAGACCCAGTACTTC. Its translation: CSARGGHQETQYF.